Listed here is a single T cell receptor beta chain. The antigen is undetermined. The data are from a study of cytotoxic CD8 clonotypes in ibrutinib-treated CLL. Looking at the study overall: Response was recorded as partial in approximately 24 patients and complete in 2; at median 68 months, about 14 remained remitted and about twelve had progressed. Median treatment time before response sampling was 12 months, range 6 to 36.

Sequencing was designed to attain a depth spanning 1 in 200,000 to 1 in 1 million T cells. Clones were sequenced by immunoSEQ multiplex PCR, and TCRdb holds only the in-frame ones, with some missing. The sample lists fewer than 50,000 clones; approximately 65% were seen once. Study-level points and caveats: Patients had baseline clonality above age-matched healthy donors, and this clonality moved with circulating CD8+ T-cell counts.

V shed 7 bases and J shed 6 bases, with 17 bases lying between them. CDR1 and CDR2 (germline): MNHNY, SVGAGI (reference sequence). The CDR3 extends over 14 amino acids. The chain recombines TRBV6-6 with TRBJ2-3; a possible D gene is TRBD2 (6 bases). The source is a human donor with chronic lymphocytic leukemia. The material was PBMCs, obtained after 24 months of ibrutinib treatment. In DNA form, the CDR3 reads TGTGCCAGCACCGATGGAGGGCAACCTGATACGCAGTATTTT. Its protein is CASTDGGQPDTQYF.